These 10 T cell receptor beta chains were all obtained from the same sample, sequenced in a study of shared clonotypes between healthy human individuals. TCRdb's table, derived via immunoSEQ multiplex PCR, lists solely in-frame clones and lacks some. The table has approximately 980,000 clones, around 80% seen once. Sequenced sample: memory CD4+ T cells sorted from blood. Subset in this sample: CD45RA-negative fraction. These receptors originate from a man in his late teens or twenties in good health.

This sequence joins TRBV20-1 and TRBJ2-3; D unresolved. Germline loops: CDR1 DFQATT, CDR2 SNEGSKA (reference sequence). The CDR3 consists of 11 residues. V shed 2 bases and J shed 7 bases, with 7 bases lying between them. CDR3 protein: CSARFANTQYF. In nucleotides, the CDR3 is TGCAGTGCTAGATTTGCTAATACGCAGTATTTT.

The chain links TRBV5-1 to TRBJ2-5, with D possibly matching TRBD1 (6 bases). V shed 8 bases and J shed 2 bases, with 19 bases lying between them. The CDR3 length is 15 residues. Germline V gene lookup returns CDR1 SGHRS and CDR2 YFSETQ. The CDR3 nucleotides are TGCGCCAGTAACCTACAGGGTGTGGGTCAAGAGACCCAGTACTTC. It translates to CASNLQGVGQETQYF.

The chain joins TRBV27 to TRBJ2-6; D gene uncertain. The CDR3 sequence is 15 residues long. CDR1 MNHEY and CDR2 SMNVEV come from the germline V gene (reference sequence). Between the trimmed V and J ends, which lost 2 bases and 4 bases, there was a span of 9 bases. CDR3 DNA sequence: TGTGCCAGCAGTTTAGCCGGTCGGGGGGCCAACGTCCTGACTTTC. Protein: CASSLAGRGANVLTF. Complete variable domain (other parts from reference TRBV27 and TRBJ2-6): EAQVTQNPRYLITVTGKKLTVTCSQNMNHEYMSWYRQDPGLGLRQIYYSMNVEVTDKGDVPEGYKVSRKEKRNFPLILESPSPNQTSLYFCASSLAGRGANVLTFGAGSRLTVL.

This chain links TRBV10-3 with TRBJ2-3; D gene uncertain. Trimming left V 10 bases short and J 2 bases short, with 13 bases between. The CDR3 runs 13 residues. Germline V lookup: CDR1 ENHRY, CDR2 SYGVKD. CDR3 region: CATHPASTDTQYF. DNA of the CDR3: TGTGCCACCCACCCTGCCTCCACAGATACGCAGTATTTT.

J is TRBJ1-1 and V is TRBV5-1; D is uncertain. The V end was cut by 3 bases, the J end by 2 bases, with 14 bases between. This CDR3 spans 15 amino acids. Looked up from germline, CDR1 is SGHRS and CDR2 is YFSETQ. For the CDR3, the DNA is TGCGCCAGCAGCTCGGACGGTCAACTCAACACTGAAGCTTTCTTT. It encodes CASSSDGQLNTEAFF.

This rearrangement joins TRBV29-1 to TRBJ1-1; D remains unclear. Germline assignment: CDR1 SQVTM and CDR2 ANQGSEA. The CDR3 length is 12 residues. The V end was cut by 7 bases, the J end by 1 base, with 10 bases between. CDR3 nucleotides: TGCAGCGCCAACGGAGGGAACACTGAAGCTTTCTTT. It is translated as CSANGGNTEAFF.

The chain combines TRBV29-1 with TRBJ2-7, with 7 bases fitting TRBD2. Germline assignment: CDR1 SQVTM and CDR2 ANQGSEA. This CDR3 is 12 amino acids long. J gave up 9 bases and V 5 bases, and 10 bases lay outside the gene matches. The CDR3 DNA sequence: TGCAGCGTTAATGGGGGGGAAATGATGCAGTACTTC. This encodes CSVNGGEMMQYF.

This clone was counted once. V gene TRBV28 combines with J gene TRBJ2-7; D unclear. V was trimmed by 1 base and J by 3 bases, leaving 19 bases between them. CDR3 size: 17 residues. Germline V CDR1 and CDR2: MDHEN, SYDVKM. The chain's CDR3 is CASSLSRSGRNYYEQYF. The CDR3 DNA reads as TGTGCCAGCAGTTTATCCCGTAGTGGGCGCAACTACTACGAGCAGTACTTC.

This clone was picked up many times. The chain carries TRBV6-1 and TRBJ2-1; 8 nucleotides align to TRBD2. The germline gives CDR1 MNHNS, CDR2 SASEGT. V trimming: 8 bases; J trimming: 7 bases; junction bases outside the gene matches: 10. The CDR3 consists of 14 residues. CDR3 in DNA: TGTGCCAGCCGCCGGGGTAGCGGGGTAAATGAGCAGTTCTTC. Amino acid sequence: CASRRGSGVNEQFF.

The V call is TRBV6-1, the J call TRBJ1-5; D ambiguous. Per the germline V gene, CDR1 is MNHNS and CDR2 is SASEGT. This CDR3 has 15 amino acids. Deletions cut 2 bases from V and 9 bases from J, with 17 bases between. The CDR3 loop reads CASSELAGRWGPQHF. In nucleotides, the CDR3 is TGTGCCAGCAGTGAATTGGCGGGCAGGTGGGGGCCCCAGCATTTT.